The rows below give T cell receptor beta chains drawn from one sample of a study of blood T cell repertoires in COVID-19. Method: immunoSEQ multiplex PCR; TCRdb's copy keeps in-frame clones and lacks some. Among approximately 280,000 clones listed, approximately 84% were seen once. The specimen was peripheral blood. Receptors were obtained from a woman in her 30s who had recovered from COVID-19. Each CDR3 is given with its conserved first and last residue. A D gene is named only where the DNA matches it firmly. Size values are once, few and many counts, or a class for expanded clones, and some rows have none.

>TRBV19|TRBJ2-7|.|.
CASSGDGYEQYF
TGTGCCAGTAGTGGAGACGGCTACGAGCAGTACTTC
>TRBV29-1|TRBJ2-5|.|.
CSVESGLRETQYF
TGCAGCGTTGAGTCAGGGCTCCGAGAGACCCAGTACTTC
>TRBV19|TRBJ2-1|.|.
CASSRGNPPHEQFF
TGTGCCAGTAGTCGAGGGAACCCCCCACATGAGCAGTTCTTC
>TRBV5-1|TRBJ2-2|TRBD2|.
CASGAGGANTGELFF
TGCGCCAGCGGAGCGGGGGGCGCGAACACCGGGGAGCTGTTTTTT
>TRBV4-1|TRBJ2-7|TRBD2|few
CASSHVGRGSSYEQYF
TGCGCCAGCAGCCACGTCGGGAGGGGTAGCTCCTACGAGCAGTACTTC
>TRBV19|TRBJ1-2|.|.
CASSLPSDSFYGYTF
TGTGCCAGTAGTCTCCCCTCCGACAGTTTTTATGGCTACACCTTC
>TRBV7-9|TRBJ1-2|TRBD1|.
CASMGTGGPDYGYTF
TGTGCCAGCATGGGGACAGGGGGCCCTGACTATGGCTACACCTTC
>TRBV11-1|TRBJ2-1|.|.
CASSPSRRDYNEQFF
TGTGCCAGCAGCCCGAGCCGCCGGGACTACAATGAGCAGTTCTTC
>TRBV29-1|TRBJ2-7|TRBD1|.
CSVTWDRAYEQYF
TGCAGCGTGACATGGGACAGGGCTTACGAGCAGTACTTC
>TRBV14|TRBJ1-1|TRBD1|.
CASSQHTGGSREAFF
TGTGCCAGCAGCCAACACACAGGGGGCTCCCGTGAAGCTTTCTTT
>TRBV10-3|TRBJ2-6|.|.
CAISESTPGSGANVLTF
TGTGCCATCAGTGAGTCCACCCCAGGCTCTGGGGCCAACGTCCTGACTTTC
>TRBV30|TRBJ1-6|.|.
CAWGAGDFGSPLHF
TGTGCCTGGGGGGCGGGGGATTTTGGTTCACCCCTCCACTTT
>TRBV29-1|TRBJ1-2|.|.
CSVEIVIASFGYGYTF
TGCAGCGTTGAAATAGTAATCGCAAGTTTCGGCTATGGCTACACCTTC
>TRBV5-1|TRBJ1-3|TRBD1|.
CASSRAGTEQGNTIYF
TGCGCCAGCAGCCGGGCGGGGACAGAACAAGGAAACACCATATATTTT
>TRBV5-1|TRBJ1-1|.|.
CASSSSPQGSTEAFF
TGCGCCAGCAGCTCTAGTCCGCAGGGGAGCACTGAAGCTTTCTTT
>TRBV5-4|TRBJ2-1|TRBD1|.
CASSLGKGAIYNEQFF
TGTGCCAGCAGCTTGGGGAAGGGGGCCATTTACAATGAGCAGTTCTTC
>TRBV3-1/TRBV3-2|TRBJ1-2|.|.
CASSHIKGYYGYTF
TGTGCCAGCAGCCATATCAAGGGGTACTATGGCTACACCTTC
>TRBV4-2|TRBJ1-1|TRBD1|.
CASSQEGGSGTEAFF
TGTGCCAGCAGCCAAGAAGGGGGCTCGGGCACTGAAGCTTTCTTT
>TRBV9|TRBJ2-1|.|once
CASSVAATFDNEQFF
TGTGCCAGCAGCGTAGCCGCGACTTTCGACAATGAGCAGTTCTTC
>TRBV7-3|TRBJ2-1|TRBD1|.
CASSLTGGAANEQFF
TGTGCCAGCAGCTTGACAGGGGGCGCGGCCAATGAGCAGTTCTTC
>TRBV7-2|TRBJ2-1|.|.
CASSLAGGNEQFF
TGTGCCAGCAGCTTAGCGGGAGGCAATGAGCAGTTCTTC
>TRBV5-6|TRBJ2-7|.|.
CASSREQGYEQYF
TGTGCCAGCAGCCGTGAACAGGGATACGAGCAGTACTTC
>TRBV7-9|TRBJ1-5|TRBD1|.
CASSLGSGGDQPQHF
TGTGCCAGCAGCTTAGGCTCAGGGGGCGATCAGCCCCAGCATTTT
>TRBV7-9|TRBJ2-3|TRBD1|.
CASSPGQGISDTQYF
TGTGCCAGCAGTCCGGGACAGGGTATTTCGGATACGCAGTATTTT
>TRBV9|TRBJ2-2|TRBD1|.
CASTRDSNTGELFF
TGTGCCAGCACGAGGGACAGCAACACCGGGGAGCTGTTTTTT
>TRBV2|TRBJ2-7|TRBD2|few
CASTLAGGGNEQYF
TGTGCCAGCACCTTAGCGGGGGGCGGGAACGAGCAGTACTTC
>TRBV5-6|TRBJ1-2|.|.
CASSLTTGNYGYTF
TGTGCCAGCAGCCTCACAACCGGGAACTATGGCTACACCTTC
>TRBV3-1/TRBV3-2|TRBJ2-1|.|.
CASSQGEGNEQFF
TGTGCCAGCAGCCAAGGTGAGGGCAATGAGCAGTTCTTC
>TRBV6-5|TRBJ2-2|TRBD2|.
CASRLAGVSGELFF
TGTGCCAGCCGACTAGCGGGAGTCTCCGGGGAGCTGTTTTTT